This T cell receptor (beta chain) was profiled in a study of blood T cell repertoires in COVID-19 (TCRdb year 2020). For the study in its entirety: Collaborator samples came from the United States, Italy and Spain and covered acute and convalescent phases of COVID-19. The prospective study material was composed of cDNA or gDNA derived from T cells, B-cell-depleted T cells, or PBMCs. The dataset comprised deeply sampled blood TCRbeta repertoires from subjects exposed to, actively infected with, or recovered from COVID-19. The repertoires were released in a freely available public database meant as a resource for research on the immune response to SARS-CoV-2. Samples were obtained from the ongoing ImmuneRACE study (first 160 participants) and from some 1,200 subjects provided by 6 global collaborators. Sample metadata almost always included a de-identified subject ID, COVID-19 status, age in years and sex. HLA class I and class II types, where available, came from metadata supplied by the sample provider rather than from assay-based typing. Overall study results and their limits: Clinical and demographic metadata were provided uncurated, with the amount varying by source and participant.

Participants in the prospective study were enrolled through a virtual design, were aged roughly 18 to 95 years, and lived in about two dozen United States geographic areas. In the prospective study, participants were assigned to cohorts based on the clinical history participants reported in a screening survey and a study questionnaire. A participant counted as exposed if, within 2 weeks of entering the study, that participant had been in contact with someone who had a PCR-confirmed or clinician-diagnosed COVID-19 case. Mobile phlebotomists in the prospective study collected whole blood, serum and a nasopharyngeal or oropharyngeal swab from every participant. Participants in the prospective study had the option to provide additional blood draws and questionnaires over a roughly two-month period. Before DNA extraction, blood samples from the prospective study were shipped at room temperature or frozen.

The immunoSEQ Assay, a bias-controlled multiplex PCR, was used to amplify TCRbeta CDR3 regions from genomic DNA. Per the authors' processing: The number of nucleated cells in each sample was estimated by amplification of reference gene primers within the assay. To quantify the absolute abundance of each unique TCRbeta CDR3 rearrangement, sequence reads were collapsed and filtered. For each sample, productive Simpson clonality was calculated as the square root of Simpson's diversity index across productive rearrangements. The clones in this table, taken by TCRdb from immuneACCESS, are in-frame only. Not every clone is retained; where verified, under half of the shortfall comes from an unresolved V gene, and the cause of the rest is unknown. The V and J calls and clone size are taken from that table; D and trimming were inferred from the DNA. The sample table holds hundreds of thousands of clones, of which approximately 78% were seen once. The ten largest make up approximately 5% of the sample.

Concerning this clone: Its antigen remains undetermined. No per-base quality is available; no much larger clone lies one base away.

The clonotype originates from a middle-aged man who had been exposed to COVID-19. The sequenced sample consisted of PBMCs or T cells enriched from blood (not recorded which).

The CDR3 protein is CASSQDLVPRAFF. The bases are TGTGCCAGCAGCCAAGATCTCGTCCCGAGGGCTTTCTTT. The chain couples TRBV3-1 (or the pseudogene TRBV3-2) to TRBJ1-1; no D segment can be confidently identified. V was cut back by 0 bases and J by 11 bases, leaving a gap of 13 bases between them. CDR1 and CDR2, per the germline V gene (reference sequence), are LGHDT and YNNKEL. Inclusive of the bounding cysteine and phenylalanine, the CDR3 is 13 residues long. Only the CDR3 DNA is retained, 39 bases long and in frame from the first base.